This T cell receptor (beta chain) was found in a study of blood T cell repertoires in COVID-19. At the level of the study: There were acute and convalescent COVID-19 samples, and they came from the United States, Italy and Spain. Sample material is recorded as cDNA or gDNA derived from T cells, B-cell-depleted T cells, or PBMCs.

Germline V gene sequence: CDR1 SGHRS, CDR2 YFSETQ. Unmatched junction bases numbered 3, after V lost 0 bases and J lost 4 bases. This CDR3 is 15 amino acids long. The data were produced by immunoSEQ multiplex PCR, yet TCRdb's version contains in-frame clones alone and is incomplete. The sample has under 150,000 clones; around 85% are singletons. This sequence was found in a woman in her sixties with COVID-19, enrolled during active disease. The chain combines TRBV5-1 with TRBJ1-1, with TRBD1 identical over 10 bases. The sequencing input was peripheral blood. CDR3 DNA sequence: TGCGCCAGCAGCTTGGGACAGGGGGCGGGCACTGAAGCTTTCTTT. Its translation: CASSLGQGAGTEAFF.